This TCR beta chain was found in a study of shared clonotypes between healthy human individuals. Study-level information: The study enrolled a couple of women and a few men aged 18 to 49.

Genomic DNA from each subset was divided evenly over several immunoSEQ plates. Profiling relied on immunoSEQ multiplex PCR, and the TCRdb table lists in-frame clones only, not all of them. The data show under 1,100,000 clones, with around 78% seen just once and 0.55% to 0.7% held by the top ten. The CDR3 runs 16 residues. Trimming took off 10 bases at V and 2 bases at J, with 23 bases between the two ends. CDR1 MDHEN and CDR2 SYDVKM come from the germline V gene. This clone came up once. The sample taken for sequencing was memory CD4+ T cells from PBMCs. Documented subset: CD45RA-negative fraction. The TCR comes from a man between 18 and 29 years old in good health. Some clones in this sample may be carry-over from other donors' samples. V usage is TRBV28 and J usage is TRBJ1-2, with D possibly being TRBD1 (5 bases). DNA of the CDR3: TGTGCCACCCTGGGGGTTTCTAGACATCTCAACTATGGCTACACCTTC. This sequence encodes CATLGVSRHLNYGYTF.